What follows are 14 T cell receptor beta chains derived from one specimen sequenced in a study of prognosis after radiotherapy for stage I lung cancer. Researchers used two-round multiplex PCR to amplify TCR beta CDR3 starting from genomic DNA. Each TRBV and TRBJ gene had its own primer in the first PCR round. TCRdb ran MiXCR on the multiplex PCR reads and lists one entry per CDR3 protein. The top ten clones hold approximately 8.3% of a sample with around 63,000 distinct CDR3 sequences, about 26% of them seen once. Sequencing was performed on PBMCs, taken before or after stereotactic body radiation therapy (not recorded which). The receptors derive from a donor aged 50 or older with non-small cell lung cancer.

In regard to this clonotype: A much larger clonotype is one base distant, so this may be a read error. The CDR3 nucleotides are TGCAGCGGGACGTGGACAGGGGAGGGCACAGATACGCAGTATTTT. Translation: CSGTWTGEGTDTQYF. The chain combines TRBV29-1 with TRBJ2-3, with TRBD1 matching 9 bases. V was pared by 7 bases and J by 1 base, with 9 bases of the junction left unmatched. The CDR3 is 15 residues long. Per germline, CDR1 SQVTM and CDR2 ANQGSEA.

The sample holds many counts of this clonotype. V is TRBV6-4 and J is TRBJ2-1; no reliable D call. V gave up 8 bases and J gave up 0 bases, with 14 bases separating them. The length of the CDR3 is 15 residues. Germline CDR1 MRHNA, CDR2 SNTAGT. CDR3 in amino acids: CASSDTDSSYNEQFF. The CDR3 DNA is TGTGCCAGCTCCGACACTGATAGCTCCTACAATGAGCAGTTCTTC.

This clonotype was seen once. An end of the junction does not agree with germline; a read error may underlie this. The rearrangement uses TRBV7-2 and TRBJ2-3, with 7 bases fitting TRBD1. CDR1 and CDR2 (germline): SGHTA, FQGNSA. There are 15 residues in the CDR3. Written as DNA, the CDR3 is TGTGTCAGCAGCTTACTAGAGGGGGCTACAGATACGCAGTATTTT. Its translation is CVSSLLEGATDTQYF. Full variable domain (rest looked up from reference TRBV7-2 and TRBJ2-3): GAGVSQSPSNKVTEKGKDVELRCDPISGHTALYWYRQSLGQGLEFLIYFQGNSAPDKSGLPSDRFSAERTGGSVSTLTIQRTQQEDSAVYLCVSSLLEGATDTQYFGPGTRLTVL.

In the case of this clonotype: The CDR3 does not end in the conserved phenylalanine or tryptophan, so this is likely a read error. The gene calls are TRBV5-1 and TRBJ1-2; D call uncertain. Per the germline V gene, CDR1 is SGHRS and CDR2 is YFSETQ. CDR3 length equals 13 residues. Trimming took off 0 bases at V and 4 bases at J, with 7 bases between the two ends. CDR3 protein: CASSLGRGYGYTL. The CDR3 DNA is TGCGCCAGCAGCTTGGGGCGGGGCTATGGCTACACCTTA.

This clonotype was recorded at least ten times. V gene TRBV9 combines with J gene TRBJ2-2; D uncertain. Trimming took off 4 bases at V and 2 bases at J, with 9 bases between the two ends. CDR1 and CDR2 from the germline V gene are SGDLS and YYNGEE. The CDR3 has 14 residues. In nucleotides, the CDR3 is TGTGCCAGCAGCCCCGACACAAACACCGGGGAGCTGTTTTTT. Residues: CASSPDTNTGELFF.

To note about this clonotype: A much larger clone differs by one base, so this may be a read error. J is TRBJ2-7 and V is TRBV9, with D possibly TRBD1 on 6 matching bases. This CDR3 region has 15 residues. Germline V gene lookup returns CDR1 SGDLS and CDR2 YYNGEE. This CDR3 is CASSATGTSSYEHYF. In DNA, the CDR3 is TGTGCCAGCAGCGCCACGGGGACAAGCTCCTACGAGCATTACTTC.

This clonotype was observed at least ten times. The chain links TRBV5-1 to TRBJ2-6, with TRBD1 as a possible D gene (6 bases). CDR3 length: 17 residues. V was cut by 1 base and J by 4 bases, with 15 bases left in between. The V gene's germline CDR1 is SGHRS and CDR2 YFSETQ. The CDR3 nucleotides are TGCGCCAGCAGCTTGAGAGAGGCAGGGGTCGGGGCCAACGTCCTGACTTTC. Residues: CASSLREAGVGANVLTF.

This clonotype was counted ten times or more. The rearrangement joins TRBV4-2 to TRBJ2-7, with 11 nucleotides matching TRBD1. Germline loops: CDR1 LGHNA, CDR2 YNFKEQ. The V gene end was trimmed by 1 base and the J gene end by 7 bases; junction bases not matched to a gene: 9. CDR3 length: 16 residues. Here the CDR3 reads CASSQAVGQGAGEQYF. CDR3 DNA sequence: TGTGCCAGCAGCCAAGCCGTTGGACAGGGGGCAGGGGAGCAGTACTTC.

This clonotype showed up many times. The chain's CDR3 is CASSLEAAEAFF. As DNA, the CDR3 is TGTGCCAGCAGCTTGGAAGCGGCTGAAGCTTTCTTT. This chain uses TRBV5-4 with TRBJ1-1; D is unresolved. Per germline, CDR1 SGHNT and CDR2 YYREEE (reference sequence). The CDR3 consists of 12 residues. Trimming left V 0 bases short and J 6 bases short, with 6 bases between.

This clonotype was picked up a small number of times. The chain is built from TRBV11-3 and TRBJ2-5; a possible D gene is TRBD2 (5 bases). The CDR3 has 13 residues. Trimming left V 2 bases short and J 3 bases short, with 7 bases between. Per germline, CDR1 SGHNT and CDR2 YENEEA. The CDR3 coding sequence is TGTGCCAGCAGCTTAAACGGGAAAGAGACCCAGTACTTC. It is translated as CASSLNGKETQYF.

The sample holds many counts of this clonotype. The J gene is TRBJ2-1, the V gene TRBV12-3 or TRBV12-4, with TRBD1 matching 8 bases. The CDR3 spans 15 residues. The V and J ends lost 5 bases and 2 bases, in that order; junction bases with no gene match: 5. The CDR3 sequence is CASSNDRGTYNEQFF. CDR3 DNA: TGTGCCAGCAGTAATGACAGGGGAACCTACAATGAGCAGTTCTTC.

This clonotype appeared a few times. It may be a read error: a sequence one base away is much more abundant. The chain combines TRBV30 with TRBJ1-1; no definite D call. The V end was cut by 7 bases, the J end by 6 bases, with 12 bases between. The CDR3 extends over 11 amino acids. Germline CDR1 and CDR2: GTSNPN and SVGIG (reference sequence). The CDR3 region has the DNA TGTGCCTCAAGCTGGTACGCTGAAGCTTTCTTT. Translated: CASSWYAEAFF.

In its sample, this clonotype was seen many times. This sequence may be a read error, since a much larger clone differs from it by one base. Lacking the conserved final phenylalanine or tryptophan, this CDR3 likely reflects a read error. The CDR3 here is CASSTTVYGYTL. The CDR3 DNA is TGTGCCAGCAGTACTACAGTGTATGGCTACACCCTC. The chain couples TRBV6-2 or TRBV6-3 to TRBJ1-2; no reliable D call. This CDR3 has 12 amino acids. Trimming pared 5 bases from V and 5 bases from J, leaving 9 bases between. The germline V gene encodes CDR1 MNHEY and CDR2 SVGEGT.

V is TRBV6-4 and J is TRBJ1-6; 7 positions agree with TRBD1. This CDR3 contains 16 residues. CDR1 is MRHNA, CDR2 SNTAGT, per germline. For the CDR3, the DNA is TGTGCAACGGCTGGGCAGGGGGTGCGTTTCGGTTCACCCATACACTTT. Protein: CATAGQGVRFGSPIHF.